This T cell receptor beta chain was sequenced during a study of radiotherapy plus CTLA-4 blockade in lung cancer. In the study overall: Objective responses emerged in around 18% of patients, and 30% to 40% attained disease control.

The CDR3 contains 15 residues. Germline V gives CDR1 SGHAT, CDR2 FQNNGV. V was shortened by 5 bases and J by 1 base, with 12 bases between the two germline ends. Assay: immunoSEQ multiplex PCR; the TCRdb copy retains only in-frame clones and omits some. The sample lists about 48,000 clones; 65% to 90% were seen once. The V and J genes are TRBV11-2 and TRBJ1-5; possibly TRBD1 for D (6 bases). Sequenced material: peripheral blood, taken from a patient treated with radiotherapy plus ipilimumab. The receptor comes from a human donor with non-small cell lung cancer that progressed on radiotherapy plus ipilimumab. Some clones in this sample may be carry-over from other donors' samples. The chain's CDR3 is CASSQGGGSNQPQHF. The CDR3 DNA follows: TGTGCCAGCAGCCAAGGGGGTGGGAGCAATCAGCCCCAGCATTTT. Variable domain in full (rest from reference TRBV11-2 and TRBJ1-5): EAGVAQSPRYKIIEKRQSVAFWCNPISGHATLYWYQQILGQGPKLLIQFQNNGVVDDSQLPKDRFSAERLKGVDSTLKIQPAKLEDSAVYLCASSQGGGSNQPQHFGDGTRLSIL.